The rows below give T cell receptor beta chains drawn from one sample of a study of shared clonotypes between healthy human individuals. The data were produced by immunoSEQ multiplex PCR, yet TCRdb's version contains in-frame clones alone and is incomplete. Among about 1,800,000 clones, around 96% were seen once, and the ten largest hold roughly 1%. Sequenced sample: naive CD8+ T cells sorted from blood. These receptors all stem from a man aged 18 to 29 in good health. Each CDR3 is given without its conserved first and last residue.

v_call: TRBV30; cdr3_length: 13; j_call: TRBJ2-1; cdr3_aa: AWTALAGGYNEQF
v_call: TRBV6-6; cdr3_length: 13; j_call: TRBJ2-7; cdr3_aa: ASSSTGIPSYEQY
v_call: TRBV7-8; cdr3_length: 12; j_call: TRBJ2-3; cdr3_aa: ASSLRPSTDTQY
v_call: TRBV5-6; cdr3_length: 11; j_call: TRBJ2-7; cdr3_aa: ASSVGTGPGQY
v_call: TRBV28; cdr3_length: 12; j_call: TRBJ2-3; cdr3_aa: ASRRTGETDTQY
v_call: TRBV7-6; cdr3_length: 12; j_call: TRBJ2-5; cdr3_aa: ASSLAGGKETQY
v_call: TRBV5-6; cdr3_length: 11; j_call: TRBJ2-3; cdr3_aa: ASSVQMTDTQY
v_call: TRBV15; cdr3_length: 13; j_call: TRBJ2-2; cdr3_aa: ATSRDLGSTGELF
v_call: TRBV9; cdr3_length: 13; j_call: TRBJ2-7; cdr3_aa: ASSVGSGNTYEQY
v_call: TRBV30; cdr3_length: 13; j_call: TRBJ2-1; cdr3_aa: AWSAASGYPYEQF
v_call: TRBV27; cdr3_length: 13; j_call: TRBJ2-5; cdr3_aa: ASSFRGVGQETQY
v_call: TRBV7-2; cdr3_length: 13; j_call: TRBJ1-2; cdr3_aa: ASSLELFPHYGYT
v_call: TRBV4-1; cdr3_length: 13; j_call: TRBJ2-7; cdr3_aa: ASSQVGRTTYEQY
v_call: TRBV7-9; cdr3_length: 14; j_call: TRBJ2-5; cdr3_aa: ASSPPRDRVVETQY
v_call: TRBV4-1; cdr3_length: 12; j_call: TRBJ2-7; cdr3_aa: ASSPPSGRDEQY
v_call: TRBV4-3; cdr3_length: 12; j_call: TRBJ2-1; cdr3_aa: ASSPRLARNEQF
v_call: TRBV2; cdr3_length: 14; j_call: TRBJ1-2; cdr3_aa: ASSQGPDEFYYGYT
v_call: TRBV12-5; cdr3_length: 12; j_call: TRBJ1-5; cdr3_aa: ASGLWRGNQPQH
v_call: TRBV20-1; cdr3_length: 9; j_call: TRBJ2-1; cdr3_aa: SARGDNEQF
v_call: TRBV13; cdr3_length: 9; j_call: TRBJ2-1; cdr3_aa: ASSLGNEQF
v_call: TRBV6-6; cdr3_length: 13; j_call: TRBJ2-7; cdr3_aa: ASELSGRAWYEQY
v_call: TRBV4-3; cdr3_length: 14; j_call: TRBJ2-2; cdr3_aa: ASSQEVEPYTGELF
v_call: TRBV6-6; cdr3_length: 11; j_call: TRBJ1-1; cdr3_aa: ASSKTGGTEAF
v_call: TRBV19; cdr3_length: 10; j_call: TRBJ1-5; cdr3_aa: ATTGWDQPQH
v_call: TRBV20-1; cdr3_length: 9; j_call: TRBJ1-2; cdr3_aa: SARDLSDRA
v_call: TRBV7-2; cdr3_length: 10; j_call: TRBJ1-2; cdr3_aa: ASSSDYGGYT
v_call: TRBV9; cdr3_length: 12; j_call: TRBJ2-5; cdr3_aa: ASSLGGNQETQY
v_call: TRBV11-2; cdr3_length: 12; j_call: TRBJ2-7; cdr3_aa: ASSLGGSTREQY
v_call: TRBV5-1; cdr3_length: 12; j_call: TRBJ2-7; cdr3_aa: ASSLEVSSYEQY
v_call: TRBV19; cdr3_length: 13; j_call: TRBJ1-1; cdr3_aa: ASSSGVAMNTEAF
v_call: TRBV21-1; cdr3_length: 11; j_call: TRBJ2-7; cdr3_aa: ASSKAVYYEQY
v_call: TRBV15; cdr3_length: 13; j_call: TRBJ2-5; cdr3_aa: ATSIWSGTEETQY
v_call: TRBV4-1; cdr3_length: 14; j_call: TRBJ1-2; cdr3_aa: ASSPHSVDSNYGYT
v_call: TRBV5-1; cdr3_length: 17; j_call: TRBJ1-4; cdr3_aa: ASSLASGQGAGTNEKLF
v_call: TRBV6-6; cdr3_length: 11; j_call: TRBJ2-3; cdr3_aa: ASIEGPTDTQY
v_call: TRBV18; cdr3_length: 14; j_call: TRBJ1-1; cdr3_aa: ASSQNRGLTNTEAF
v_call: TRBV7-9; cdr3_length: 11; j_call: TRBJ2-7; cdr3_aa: ASSPPIRYEQY
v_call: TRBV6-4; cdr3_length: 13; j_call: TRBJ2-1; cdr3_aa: ASSEDSLSGNEQF
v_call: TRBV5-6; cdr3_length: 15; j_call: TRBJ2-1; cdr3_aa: ASSSASGPSSYNEQF
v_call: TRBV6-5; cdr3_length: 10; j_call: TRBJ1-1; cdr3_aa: ASSYGDTEAF
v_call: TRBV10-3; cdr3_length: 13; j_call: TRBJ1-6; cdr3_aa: ATSGLNLDNSPLH
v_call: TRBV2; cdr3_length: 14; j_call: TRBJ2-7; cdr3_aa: ASSEAPSGDSYEQY
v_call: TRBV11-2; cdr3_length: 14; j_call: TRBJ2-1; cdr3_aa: ASSLGPPGLFNEQF
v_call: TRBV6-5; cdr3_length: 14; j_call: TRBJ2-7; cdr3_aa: ASSYSMGEYSYEQY
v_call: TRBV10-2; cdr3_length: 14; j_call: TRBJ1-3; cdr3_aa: ASRNSTDSSGNTIY
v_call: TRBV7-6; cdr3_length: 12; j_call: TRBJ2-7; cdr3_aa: ASSLAGTGYEQY
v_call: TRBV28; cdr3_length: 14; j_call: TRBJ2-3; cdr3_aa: ASSLYRETFKDTQY